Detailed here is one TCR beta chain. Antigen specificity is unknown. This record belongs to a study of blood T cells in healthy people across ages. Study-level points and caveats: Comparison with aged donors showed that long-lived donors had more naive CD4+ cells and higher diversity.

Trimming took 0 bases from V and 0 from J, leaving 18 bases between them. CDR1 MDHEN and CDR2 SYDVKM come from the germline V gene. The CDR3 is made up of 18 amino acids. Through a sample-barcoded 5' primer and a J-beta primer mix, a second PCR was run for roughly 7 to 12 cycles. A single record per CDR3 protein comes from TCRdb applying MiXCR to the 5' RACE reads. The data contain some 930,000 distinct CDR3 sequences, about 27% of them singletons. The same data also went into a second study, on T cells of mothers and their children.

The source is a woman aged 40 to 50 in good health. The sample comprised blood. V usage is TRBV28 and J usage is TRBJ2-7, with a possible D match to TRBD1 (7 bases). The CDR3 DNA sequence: TGTGCCAGCAGTTTATGGGGGGGATCGGGACAGAACTCCTACGAGCAGTACTTC. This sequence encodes CASSLWGGSGQNSYEQYF.